Listed here is a single TCR beta chain. What it recognizes is unknown. Method: immunoSEQ multiplex PCR; TCRdb's copy keeps in-frame clones and lacks some. The top ten clones hold about 2.5% of a sample with 95,000 to 150,000 clones, about nine tenths of them seen once. This sample stems from a study of T cell responses to AZD1222 COVID-19 vaccine. Study-wide points: The span of vaccine-associated CD4 TCRs extended across spike, with dominance at 160-218 and 743-854. Receipt of two AZD1222 doses was followed by a rise in Spike-specific TCR breadth and depth.

Some second doses came at about 4 weeks and others at about 12 weeks; these were pooled. This sample comprised peripheral blood, obtained 28 days after the second AZD1222 dose. This sequence originates from an adult who received the AZD1222 COVID-19 vaccine.

The CDR3 DNA sequence: TGCAGTGCTAGTGAGCAGAGCAATCAGCCCCAGCATTTT. Protein product: CSASEQSNQPQHF. The chain couples TRBV20-1 to TRBJ1-5; D gene uncertain. There are 13 residues in the CDR3. The germline gives CDR1 DFQATT, CDR2 SNEGSKA (reference sequence). Trimming cost V 3 bases and J 1 base, with 7 bases left between them.